The 26 T cell receptor beta chains listed next were all sequenced from one sample in a study of T cell responses to AZD1222 COVID-19 vaccine. The protocol was immunoSEQ multiplex PCR, while the TCRdb copy is restricted to in-frame clones and leaves out a portion. The table has some 100,000 clones, about 89% seen once. The sequencing here drew on peripheral blood, taken on day 0 of AZD1222 vaccination. These receptors originate from an adult in good health.

The rearrangement uses TRBV29-1 and TRBJ1-3; D is perhaps TRBD1 (5 bases). Trimming took off 5 bases at V and 1 base at J, with 18 bases between the two ends. Germline V gene lookup returns CDR1 SQVTM and CDR2 ANQGSEA. The CDR3 extends over 16 amino acids. This CDR3 reads CSVPPGQGMSGNTIYF. In nucleotides, the CDR3 is TGCAGCGTTCCACCAGGGCAGGGCATGTCTGGAAACACCATATATTTT.

The chain couples TRBV30 to TRBJ1-6; D perhaps matches TRBD1 (5 bases). CDR1 is GTSNPN and CDR2 is SVGIG in the germline V gene (reference sequence). The CDR3 sequence is 13 residues long. Trimming cost V 4 bases and J 9 bases, with 13 bases left between them. CDR3 coding DNA: TGTGCCTGGAAAGGGACGGGGACTTCACCCCTCCACTTT. Translating gives CAWKGTGTSPLHF.

V and J are TRBV24-1 and TRBJ2-3; D ambiguous. Germline CDR1 is KGHDR and CDR2 is SFDVKD. The V end was cut by 7 bases, the J end by 0 bases, with 10 bases between. CDR3 size: 14 residues. The CDR3 loop is CATRPGPSTDTQYF. In DNA, the CDR3 is TGTGCCACCAGGCCAGGACCTAGCACAGATACGCAGTATTTT.

The gene calls are TRBV7-6 and TRBJ2-7; D is undetermined. Germline-derived CDR1 and CDR2 are SGHVS and FNYEAQ. V lost 1 base and J lost 2, with 12 bases in between. The CDR3 spans 15 residues. This CDR3 is CASSLDRLTAYEQYF. The DNA for the CDR3 is TGTGCCAGCAGCTTAGATAGGTTGACTGCCTACGAGCAGTACTTC.

This clone was picked up a small number of times. The chain recombines TRBV24-1 with TRBJ2-1; D call uncertain. Trimming took 5 bases from V and 7 from J, leaving 11 bases between them. The CDR3 is 13 residues long. Per germline, CDR1 KGHDR and CDR2 SFDVKD. DNA of the CDR3: TGTGCCACCAGTGTGGGTATGAGGAATGAGCAGTTCTTC. This sequence encodes CATSVGMRNEQFF.

V usage is TRBV5-5 and J usage is TRBJ1-1; 7 nucleotides line up with TRBD1. Losses at the gene ends were 3 bases for V and 0 bases for J; bases not matched to a gene: 2. Germline-derived CDR1 and CDR2 are SGHKS and YYEKEE (reference sequence). The CDR3 covers 14 residues. CDR3 nucleotide sequence: TGTGCCAGCAGCTCGGGACAGATGAACACTGAAGCTTTCTTT. Translated, it gives CASSSGQMNTEAFF.

The chain uses TRBV19 and TRBJ2-3; 9 bases map to TRBD1. This CDR3 spans 17 amino acids. Germline V gene lookup returns CDR1 LNHDA and CDR2 SQIVND (reference sequence). V gave up 5 bases and J gave up 4 bases; unmatched junction bases: 13. The CDR3 loop reads CASSVLGTGLAADTQYF. For the CDR3, the DNA is TGTGCCAGTAGTGTACTAGGGACAGGGCTAGCCGCAGATACGCAGTATTTT.

V is TRBV24-1 and J is TRBJ2-2; D might be TRBD2 (5 bases). V lost 3 bases, J lost 4 bases, and 11 bases lay in between. Germline V gene sequence: CDR1 KGHDR, CDR2 SFDVKD. CDR3 length equals 15 residues. In DNA, the CDR3 is TGTGCCACCAGTGATATCCGGACTCCCACCGGGGAGCTGTTTTTT. Translated: CATSDIRTPTGELFF.

The chain uses TRBV6-2 or TRBV6-3 and TRBJ2-5; no clear D. The CDR3 length is 13 residues. The V gene lost 2 bases and the J gene lost 1 base, with 5 bases spanning the gap. Germline V gives CDR1 MNHEY, CDR2 SVGEGT. The CDR3 loop is CASSYQRQETQYF. DNA for the CDR3: TGTGCCAGCAGTTACCAGCGCCAAGAGACCCAGTACTTC.

The genes are TRBV6-2 or TRBV6-3 and TRBJ1-5; TRBD1 might be the D (6 bases). The germline CDR1 and CDR2 sequences are MNHEY and SVGEGT. V was shortened by 2 bases and J by 5 bases, with 16 bases between the two germline ends. The CDR3 loop spans 16 amino acids. The CDR3 sequence: CASSYPANRDHQPQHF. The CDR3, as DNA: TGTGCCAGCAGTTACCCGGCGAACAGGGATCATCAGCCCCAGCATTTT.

The J gene is TRBJ1-2, the V gene TRBV3-1 (or the pseudogene TRBV3-2); D perhaps matches TRBD1 (6 bases). The germline gives CDR1 LGHDT, CDR2 YNNKEL (reference sequence). This CDR3 spans 14 amino acids. The V gene lost 0 bases and the J gene lost 8 bases, with 13 bases spanning the gap. This CDR3 is CASSQDRTVRGYTF. In DNA, the CDR3 is TGTGCCAGCAGCCAAGATCGGACAGTGAGAGGCTACACCTTC.

V and J are TRBV5-8 and TRBJ1-5; D is unclear. The CDR3 has 12 amino acids. V gave up 6 bases and J gave up 6 bases, with 10 bases separating them. CDR1 SGHTS and CDR2 YDEGEE come from the germline V gene. The CDR3 nucleotides are TGTGCCAGCACCTGGGGAAGTCAGCCCCAGCATTTT. Protein product: CASTWGSQPQHF. Looking up the rest from reference TRBV5-8 and TRBJ1-5 gives the full variable domain: EAGVTQSPTHLIKTRGQQATLRCSPISGHTSVYWYQQALGLGLQFLLWYDEGEERNRGNFPPRFSGRQFPNYSSELNVNALELEDSALYLCASTWGSQPQHFGDGTRLSIL.

The rearrangement joins TRBV7-3 to TRBJ1-2, with 12 bases identical to TRBD1. Germline trimming cut 4 bases from V and 7 bases from J; bases unmatched to any gene: 4. The CDR3 covers 14 residues. Germline-derived CDR1 and CDR2 are SGHTA and FQGTGA. The CDR3 DNA sequence: TGTGCCAGCAGCTCCGGGACAGGGGGCCGTGGCTACACCTTC. Translating gives CASSSGTGGRGYTF.

The genes are TRBV6-2 or TRBV6-3 and TRBJ1-5; a weak D match, TRBD1 (6 bases). Germline values: CDR1 MNHEY, CDR2 SVGEGT. V was clipped by 4 bases and J by 2 bases, with 12 bases between them. This CDR3 spans 15 amino acids. As DNA, the CDR3 is TGTGCCAGCAGTTTGGGGGGGCCAGGCAATCAGCCCCAGCATTTT. Protein sequence: CASSLGGPGNQPQHF.

This rearrangement joins TRBV3-1 (or the pseudogene TRBV3-2) to TRBJ2-7, with unresolved D. Germline V gene sequence: CDR1 LGHDT, CDR2 YNNKEL (reference sequence). The V end lost 0 bases, the J end lost 6 bases, and 12 bases lay between the germline ends. The CDR3 consists of 14 residues. The DNA of the CDR3 is TGTGCCAGCAGCCAAGATATCCTAGTGACCGAGCAGTACTTC. Its protein is CASSQDILVTEQYF.

The chain recombines TRBV4-1 with TRBJ2-1, with 11 bases matching TRBD1. CDR1 and CDR2 from the germline V gene are MGHRA and YSYEKL. V was clipped by 5 bases and J by 2 bases; unmatched bases: 2. This CDR3 is 15 amino acids long. The CDR3 region is CASSWGQGAYNEQFF. DNA of the CDR3: TGCGCCAGCAGCTGGGGACAGGGGGCCTACAATGAGCAGTTCTTC.

The chain combines TRBV4-3 with TRBJ1-4; unclear D gene. The CDR3 extends over 17 amino acids. Trimming removed 1 base at V and 0 bases at J, with 12 bases between. Per the germline V gene, CDR1 is LGHNA and CDR2 is YSLEER. CDR3 nucleotides: TGCGCCAGCAGCCAAGTCTCAGGTGCCGCAACTAATGAAAAACTGTTTTTT. It translates to CASSQVSGAATNEKLFF.

The V and J genes are TRBV25-1 and TRBJ2-1; 7 bases fit TRBD2. The germline V gene encodes CDR1 MGHDK and CDR2 SYGVNS. This CDR3 has 18 amino acids. With 4 bases clipped from V and 7 bases from J, the junction kept 19 bases outside the gene matches. In nucleotides, the CDR3 is TGTGCCAGCAGTGGGACCGGAGGTCGGCGGGGGATGTGGAATGAGCAGTTCTTC. Its protein product is CASSGTGGRRGMWNEQFF.

This chain links TRBV6-5 with TRBJ1-2, with TRBD1 matching 7 bases. This CDR3 contains 14 residues. Trimming removed 2 bases from V and 3 bases from J; junction bases left unmatched: 3. Germline V lookup: CDR1 MNHEY, CDR2 SVGAGI. The DNA for the CDR3 is TGTGCCAGCAGTTACGGCCAGGGGGACTATGGCTACACCTTC. As protein: CASSYGQGDYGYTF.

The rearrangement uses TRBV6-2 or TRBV6-3 and TRBJ2-2, with D perhaps matching TRBD1 (5 bases). The V gene's germline CDR1 is MNHEY and CDR2 SVGEGT. The length of the CDR3 is 14 residues. Trimming took off 6 bases at V and 3 bases at J, with 11 bases between the two ends. The CDR3 loop reads CASSPTGYTGELFF. The CDR3 coding sequence is TGTGCCAGCAGCCCCACAGGCTACACCGGGGAGCTGTTTTTT.

The chain uses TRBV30 and TRBJ2-2, with D uncertain. Per germline, CDR1 GTSNPN and CDR2 SVGIG (reference sequence). CDR3 length equals 14 residues. The V and J ends lost 4 bases and 3 bases respectively, with 12 bases between them. CDR3 coding DNA: TGTGCCTGGATAAGGCAGGTTTACACCGGGGAGCTGTTTTTT. It encodes CAWIRQVYTGELFF.

The rearrangement joins TRBV27 to TRBJ2-7; D possibly uses TRBD1 or TRBD2 (5 bases each). This CDR3 has 14 residues. Deletions cut 3 bases from V and 3 bases from J, with 12 bases between. Germline CDR1 and CDR2: MNHEY and SMNVEV (reference sequence). For the CDR3, the DNA is TGTGCCAGCAGTTTTGGGGGACCCCTCTACGAGCAGTACTTC. Amino acids: CASSFGGPLYEQYF.

The V and J genes are TRBV3-1 (or the pseudogene TRBV3-2) and TRBJ2-5, with D possibly matching TRBD1 (5 bases). Between the trimmed V and J ends, which lost 5 bases and 5 bases, there was a span of 12 bases. This CDR3 has 13 amino acids. CDR1 and CDR2 from the germline V gene are LGHDT and YNNKEL (reference sequence). CDR3 nucleotide sequence: TGTGCCAGCAGCTCTCAGGGTCTGGAGACCCAGTACTTC. Translation: CASSSQGLETQYF.

The gene calls are TRBV3-1 (or the pseudogene TRBV3-2) and TRBJ1-5; D is unresolved. Trimming cost V 3 bases and J 2 bases, with 11 bases left between them. The CDR3 length is 15 residues. The germline CDR1 and CDR2 sequences are LGHDT and YNNKEL (reference sequence). Written as DNA, the CDR3 is TGTGCCAGCAGCCATGGCGGGAAGGGCAATCAGCCCCAGCATTTT. Protein product: CASSHGGKGNQPQHF.

This sequence joins TRBV9 and TRBJ2-3; TRBD2 aligns across 15 bases. V dropped 5 bases and J dropped 5; count of bases not matched to a gene: 6. This CDR3 has 16 residues. Germline V gene sequence: CDR1 SGDLS, CDR2 YYNGEE. The CDR3 sequence: CASRRTSGGVVDTQYF. In nucleotides, the CDR3 is TGTGCCAGCAGAAGGACTAGCGGGGGGGTGGTAGATACGCAGTATTTT. Combining the CDR3 with reference TRBV9 and TRBJ2-3 gives the whole variable domain DSGVTQTPKHLITATGQRVTLRCSPRSGDLSVYWYQQSLDQGLQFLIQYYNGEERAKGNILERFSAQQFPDLHSELNLSSLELGDSALYFCASRRTSGGVVDTQYFGPGTRLTVL.

The V gene is TRBV7-3, the J gene TRBJ2-1, with D hard to call. V was clipped by 2 bases and J by 8 bases, with 4 bases between them. The CDR3 has 11 amino acids. CDR1 is SGHTA and CDR2 is FQGTGA in the germline V gene. CDR3 region: CASSLDYEQFF. CDR3 DNA sequence: TGTGCCAGCAGCTTAGACTATGAGCAGTTCTTC.